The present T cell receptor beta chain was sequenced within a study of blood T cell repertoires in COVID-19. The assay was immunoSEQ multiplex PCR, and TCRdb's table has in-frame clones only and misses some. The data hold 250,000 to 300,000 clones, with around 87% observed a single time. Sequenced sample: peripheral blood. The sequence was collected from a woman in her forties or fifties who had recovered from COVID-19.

The CDR3 protein is CASSLSGAKETQYF. The CDR3 DNA reads as TGTGCCAGCAGCTTAAGCGGGGCAAAAGAGACCCAGTACTTC. The chain is built from TRBV7-2 and TRBJ2-5, with 7 bases matching TRBD2. V was pared by 2 bases and J by 3 bases, with 3 bases of the junction left unmatched. Germline assignment: CDR1 SGHTA and CDR2 FQGNSA. The CDR3 has 14 amino acids. Variable domain in full (rest from reference TRBV7-2 and TRBJ2-5): GAGVSQSPSNKVTEKGKDVELRCDPISGHTALYWYRQSLGQGLEFLIYFQGNSAPDKSGLPSDRFSAERTGGSVSTLTIQRTQQEDSAVYLCASSLSGAKETQYFGPGTRLLVL.